The 28 T cell receptor beta chains in this list originate from one sample, sequenced in a study of T cells expressing NK-cell markers. TCRdb reprocessed the 5' RACE reads; each CDR3 protein has one entry and no DNA is given. The table lists 500,000 to 700,000 distinct CDR3 sequences. The sequencing sample was made of blood T cells: a sorted CD56 or NKG2C T cell subset, CD4+ or CD8+ T cells, or bulk PBMC T cells (not recorded which). The receptors were sampled from a man between 18 and 29 years old in good health.

The chain links TRBV3-1 to TRBJ2-7; TCRdb's assignment of TRBD2 cannot be checked, as there is no DNA. The CDR3 is 17 amino acids. The germline CDR1 and CDR2 sequences are LGHDT and YNNKEL (reference sequence). CDR3: CASSPGTSGSLMVEQYF.

The chain combines TRBV7-2 with TRBJ2-2; TCRdb gives TRBD1 as the D gene, but with no DNA this cannot be confirmed. Germline V gene sequence: CDR1 SGHTA, CDR2 FQGNSA. CDR3 length: 15 residues. The CDR3 loop is CASSHGRGLTGELFF.

V usage is TRBV12-3 or TRBV12-4 and J usage is TRBJ2-5. This CDR3 is built from 11 residues. CDR3 protein: CGVGVQETQYF.

The chain uses TRBV11-3 and TRBJ2-1; no DNA is available, so the TRBD2 call from TCRdb remains unchecked. This CDR3 has 16 amino acids. Germline CDR1 reads SGHNT; CDR2 reads YENEEA. CDR3 sequence: CASSLDLAGGKNEQFF.

J is TRBJ2-1 and V is TRBV27; checking the TCRdb D call of TRBD2 is not possible without DNA. The CDR3 covers 15 residues. Germline V gives CDR1 MNHEY, CDR2 SMNVEV (reference sequence). The CDR3 here is CASSLISSVGDEQFF.

V usage is TRBV6-2 or TRBV6-3 and J usage is TRBJ1-2. This CDR3 has 17 residues. Germline loops: CDR1 MNHEY, CDR2 SVGEGT. CDR3 in amino acids: CASSYPEARGGSYGYTF.

The V call is TRBV11-2, the J call TRBJ2-7; TCRdb picks TRBD2, but there is no DNA to check that call. There are 18 residues in the CDR3. CDR1 SGHAT and CDR2 FQNNGV come from the germline V gene. The CDR3 loop reads CASSVLSGLAGFSYEQYF.

The chain is built from TRBV5-4 and TRBJ2-2; TCRdb's D call, TRBD2, is unchecked because there is no DNA. The germline V gene has CDR1 SGHNT and CDR2 YYREEE (reference sequence). The length of the CDR3 is 16 residues. CDR3 loop: CASSLTSGRAVGELFF.

The chain couples TRBV5-1 to TRBJ2-7; TCRdb picks TRBD1, but there is no DNA to check that call. Germline V lookup: CDR1 SGHRS, CDR2 YFSETQ. CDR3 length equals 14 residues. The CDR3 sequence is CASTLEPLPSEQYF.

The chain links TRBV27 to TRBJ2-3; absent DNA, TCRdb's TRBD1 call cannot be checked. The CDR3 totals 15 residues. Germline assignment: CDR1 MNHEY and CDR2 SMNVEV (reference sequence). CDR3: CASSFREWDTDTQYF.

The chain has TRBV28 and TRBJ1-4; TCRdb returns TRBD1, unconfirmable since there is no DNA. The CDR3 has 11 residues. Germline loops: CDR1 MDHEN, CDR2 SYDVKM. CDR3 sequence: CASSFRGGMFF.

CDR3 residues: CASRWGQGSYNEQFF. The chain carries TRBV5-6 and TRBJ2-1; there is no DNA to check the TCRdb D call of TRBD1. Germline V gene lookup returns CDR1 SGHDT and CDR2 YYEEEE. This CDR3 is 15 amino acids long. Based on the CDR3 plus reference TRBV5-6 and TRBJ2-1, the full variable domain is DAGVTQSPTHLIKTRGQQVTLRCSPKSGHDTVSWYQQALGQGPQFIFQYYEEEERQRGNFPDRFSGHQFPNYSSELNVNALLLGDSALYLCASRWGQGSYNEQFFGPGTRLTVL.

The CDR3 sequence: CADRTEHNEQFF. The chain has TRBV7-9 and TRBJ2-1. The CDR3 has 12 residues. Germline CDR1 SEHNR, CDR2 FQNEAQ (reference sequence).

CDR3 protein: CASSESGTGAPLHF. This chain connects TRBV25-1 to TRBJ1-6; TCRdb selects TRBD1, and the lack of DNA leaves this call unchecked. This CDR3 has 14 amino acids. CDR1 is MGHDK and CDR2 is SYGVNS in the germline V gene.

The chain employs TRBV9 and TRBJ2-1; the TRBD2 assignment by TCRdb is unverifiable without DNA. Germline V gives CDR1 SGDLS, CDR2 YYNGEE. There are 16 residues in the CDR3. The CDR3 loop reads CASSGGGGLAGGSYFF.

The chain couples TRBV2 to TRBJ1-5; no DNA is available, so the TRBD1 call from TCRdb remains unchecked. This CDR3 region has 13 residues. Germline V gene data show CDR1 as SNHLY and CDR2 as FYNNEI. CDR3 region: CASNEEQDQPQHF.

The chain employs TRBV29-1 and TRBJ2-7; TCRdb names TRBD1, which stays unverified in the absence of DNA. Looked up from germline, CDR1 is SQVTM and CDR2 is ANQGSEA. The CDR3 is 16 amino acids. CDR3 sequence: CSVEGTDRDLPYEQYF.

This rearrangement joins TRBV28 to TRBJ2-5; without DNA, the TCRdb call of TRBD1 cannot be checked. The CDR3 extends over 16 amino acids. CDR1 MDHEN and CDR2 SYDVKM come from the germline V gene. CDR3 amino acids: CASQGRQGNLQETQYF.

The gene calls are TRBV7-8 and TRBJ2-2; TCRdb proposes TRBD1, but this gene call is untestable without DNA. There are 14 residues in the CDR3. From germline, CDR1 is SGHVS and CDR2 FQNEAQ. The CDR3 sequence: CASGPGQGLGELFF.

J is TRBJ2-1 and V is TRBV29-1; TCRdb selects TRBD2, and the lack of DNA leaves this call unchecked. The CDR3 loop spans 14 amino acids. From germline, CDR1 is SQVTM and CDR2 ANQGSEA. CDR3 in amino acids: CSVEGGSGVDEQFF.

The chain recombines TRBV29-1 with TRBJ2-7; the TCRdb call, TRBD2, lacks DNA for checking. The germline V gene has CDR1 SQVTM and CDR2 ANQGSEA. The CDR3 runs 16 residues. CDR3 amino acids: CSVEGSLAGDRYEQYF.

This rearrangement joins TRBV6-2 or TRBV6-3 to TRBJ2-5; the TCRdb D gene call, TRBD2, has no DNA to confirm it. The CDR3 extends over 18 amino acids. From germline, CDR1 is MNHEY and CDR2 SVGEGT. The CDR3 sequence: CASSYLGRREGRGETQYF.

The chain recombines TRBV29-1 with TRBJ2-3; checking the TCRdb D call of TRBD2 is not possible without DNA. The CDR3 sequence is 12 residues long. Per the germline V gene, CDR1 is SQVTM and CDR2 is ANQGSEA. The CDR3 spells CSVGLQTNTQYF.

The chain links TRBV29-1 to TRBJ1-2; without DNA, the TCRdb call of TRBD1 cannot be checked. Germline V gene sequence: CDR1 SQVTM, CDR2 ANQGSEA. The CDR3 is made up of 11 amino acids. The CDR3 spells CSVRTGRGYTF.

The chain employs TRBV12-3 or TRBV12-4 and TRBJ1-4; without DNA, the TCRdb call of TRBD1 cannot be checked. The CDR3 is 16 residues long. CDR3 protein: CASSPPPGTTNEKLFF.

The V gene is TRBV4-1, the J gene TRBJ2-7; TCRdb picks TRBD2, but there is no DNA to check that call. The germline gives CDR1 MGHRA, CDR2 YSYEKL. The CDR3 sequence is 14 residues long. The CDR3 loop is CASSQEGQDYEQYF.

The chain joins TRBV12-3 or TRBV12-4 to TRBJ2-7; absent DNA, TCRdb's TRBD1 call cannot be checked. This CDR3 is 16 amino acids long. The CDR3 loop is CASSLLVGQGNYEQYF.

The rearrangement links TRBV20-1 to TRBJ2-3; TCRdb outputs TRBD1, but without DNA this stays unchecked. CDR3 size: 15 residues. Germline CDR1 and CDR2: DFQATT and SNEGSKA (reference sequence). CDR3 sequence: CSASPPGGSTDTQYF.